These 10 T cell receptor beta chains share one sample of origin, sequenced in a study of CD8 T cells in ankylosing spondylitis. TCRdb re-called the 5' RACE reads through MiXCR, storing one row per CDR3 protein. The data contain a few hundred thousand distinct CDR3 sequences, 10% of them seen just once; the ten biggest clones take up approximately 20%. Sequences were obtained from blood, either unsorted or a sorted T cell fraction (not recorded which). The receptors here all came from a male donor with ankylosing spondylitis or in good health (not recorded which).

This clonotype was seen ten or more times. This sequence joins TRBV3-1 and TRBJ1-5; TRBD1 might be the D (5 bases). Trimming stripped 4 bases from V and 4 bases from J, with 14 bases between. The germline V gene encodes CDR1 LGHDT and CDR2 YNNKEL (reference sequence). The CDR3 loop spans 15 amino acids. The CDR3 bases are TGTGCCAGCAGCCTTAGGGCGTCAGGGAATCAGCCCCAGCATTTT. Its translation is CASSLRASGNQPQHF. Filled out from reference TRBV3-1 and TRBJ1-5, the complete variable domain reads DTAVSQTPKYLVTQMGNDKSIKCEQNLGHDTMYWYKQDSKKFLKIMFSYNNKELIINETVPNRFSPKSPDKAHLNLHINSLELGDSAVYFCASSLRASGNQPQHFGDGTRLSIL.

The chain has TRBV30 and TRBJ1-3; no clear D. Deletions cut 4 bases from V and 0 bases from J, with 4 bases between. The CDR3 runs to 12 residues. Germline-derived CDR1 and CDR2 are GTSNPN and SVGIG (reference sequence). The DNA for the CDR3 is TGTGCCTGGATGGGCTCTGGAAACACCATATATTTT. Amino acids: CAWMGSGNTIYF.

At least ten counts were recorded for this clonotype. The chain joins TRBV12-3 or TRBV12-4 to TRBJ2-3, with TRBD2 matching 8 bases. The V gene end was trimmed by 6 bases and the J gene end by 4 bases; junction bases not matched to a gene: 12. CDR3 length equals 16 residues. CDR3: CASSLSRTGGPDTQYF. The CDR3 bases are TGTGCCAGCAGCTTGTCTAGGACGGGGGGGCCAGATACGCAGTATTTT.

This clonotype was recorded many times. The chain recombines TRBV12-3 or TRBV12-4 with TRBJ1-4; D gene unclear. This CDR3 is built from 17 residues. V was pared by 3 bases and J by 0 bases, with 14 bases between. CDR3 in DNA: TGTGCCAGCAGTTTGGTTGCAGGCCTTGCAACTAATGAAAAACTGTTTTTT. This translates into CASSLVAGLATNEKLFF.

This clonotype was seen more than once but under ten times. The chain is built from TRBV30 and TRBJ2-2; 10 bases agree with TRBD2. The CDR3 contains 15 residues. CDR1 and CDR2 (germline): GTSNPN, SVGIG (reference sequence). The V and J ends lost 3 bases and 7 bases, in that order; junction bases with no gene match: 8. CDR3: CAWRPKRGGSGELFF. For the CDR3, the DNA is TGTGCCTGGAGACCAAAGCGGGGGGGCAGCGGGGAGCTGTTTTTT.

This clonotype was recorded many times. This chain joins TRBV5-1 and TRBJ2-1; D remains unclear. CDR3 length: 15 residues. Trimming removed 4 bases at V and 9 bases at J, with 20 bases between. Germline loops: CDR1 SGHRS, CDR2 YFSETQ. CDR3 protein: CASSQAQAVPSEQFF. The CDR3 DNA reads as TGCGCCAGCAGCCAAGCCCAAGCCGTCCCAAGTGAGCAGTTCTTC.

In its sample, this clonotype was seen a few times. The CDR3: CASSVGVAPTGELFF. The CDR3 bases are TGTGCCAGCAGCGTCGGAGTAGCCCCCACCGGGGAGCTGTTTTTT. The chain carries TRBV9 and TRBJ2-2; the D is unclear. CDR3 size: 15 residues. Germline loops: CDR1 SGDLS, CDR2 YYNGEE. Trimming shortened V by 2 bases and J by 4 bases, and 12 bases separated the two germline ends.

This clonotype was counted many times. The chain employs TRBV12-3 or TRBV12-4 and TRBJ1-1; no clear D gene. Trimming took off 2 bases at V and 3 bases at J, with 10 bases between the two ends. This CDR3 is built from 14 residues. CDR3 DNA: TGTGCCAGCAGTTTAAGGCAGTCCGACACTGAAGCTTTCTTT. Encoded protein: CASSLRQSDTEAFF.

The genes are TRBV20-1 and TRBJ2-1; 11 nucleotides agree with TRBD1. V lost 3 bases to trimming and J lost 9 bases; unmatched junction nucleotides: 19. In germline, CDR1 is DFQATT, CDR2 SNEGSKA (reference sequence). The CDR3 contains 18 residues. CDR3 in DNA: TGCAGTGCTAGCGCCTTCCCCGGACAGGGGGCCGGAGACGCTGAGCAGTTCTTC. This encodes CSASAFPGQGAGDAEQFF.

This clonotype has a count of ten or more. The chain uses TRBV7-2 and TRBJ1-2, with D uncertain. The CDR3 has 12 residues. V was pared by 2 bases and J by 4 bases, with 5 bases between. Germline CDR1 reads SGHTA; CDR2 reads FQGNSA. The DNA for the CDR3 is TGTGCCAGCAGCTTAACCCGCTATGGCTACACCTTC. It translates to CASSLTRYGYTF.